The next 9 T cell receptor beta chains were all read from a single sample in a study of identifying expanded T cells in peripheral blood. The protocol was immunoSEQ multiplex PCR, while the TCRdb copy is restricted to in-frame clones and leaves out a portion. The top ten hold about 6% of the sample, which has 100,000 or so clones, 88% seen once. The sequenced sample was blood. The receptors shown here come from a person between 18 and 75 years old in good health.

The gene calls are TRBV4-2 and TRBJ1-5; the match to TRBD1 covers 11 bases. The ends lost 2 bases at V and 7 bases at J; junction bases unmatched: 10. This CDR3 contains 17 residues. The germline gives CDR1 LGHNA, CDR2 YNFKEQ. The CDR3 DNA reads TGTGCCAGCAGCCAAAGCAACTCCGGGACAGGGGGACAGCCCCAGCATTTT. Amino acid sequence: CASSQSNSGTGGQPQHF.

This clone was recorded once. The V gene is TRBV14, the J gene TRBJ1-2, with D unresolved. The CDR3 loop spans 13 amino acids. Per germline, CDR1 SGHDN and CDR2 FVKESK. Trimming shortened V by 6 bases and J by 3 bases, and 11 bases separated the two germline ends. The CDR3 DNA reads as TGTGCCAGCAGTGGACCGGGAGACTATGGCTACACCTTC. Protein sequence: CASSGPGDYGYTF.

The chain uses TRBV11-2 and TRBJ1-4; D perhaps matches TRBD1 (5 bases). The CDR3 sequence is 15 residues long. Germline assignment: CDR1 SGHAT and CDR2 FQNNGV. Trimming left V 1 base short and J 4 bases short, with 10 bases between. CDR3 DNA sequence: TGTGCCAGCAGCTTAGTTGCGGGGGATAATGAAAAACTGTTTTTT. It codes for CASSLVAGDNEKLFF.

The rearrangement joins TRBV7-9 to TRBJ2-3; 9 bases align to TRBD2. V dropped 1 base and J dropped 3; count of bases not matched to a gene: 2. Germline V CDR1 and CDR2: SEHNR, FQNEAQ (reference sequence). The CDR3 has 15 amino acids. The CDR3 region is CASSLGGGETDTQYF. The CDR3 DNA is TGTGCCAGCAGCTTAGGCGGGGGGGAAACAGATACGCAGTATTTT.

The chain couples TRBV7-2 to TRBJ2-2; no firm D call. Germline V gene data show CDR1 as SGHTA and CDR2 as FQGNSA. With 4 bases removed from V and 6 bases from J, the gap between germline ends came to 24 bases. The CDR3 extends over 18 amino acids. The CDR3 sequence: CASSSRTMRRRLSGELFF. The CDR3 region has the DNA TGTGCCAGCAGCTCCCGGACCATGAGGCGCCGTCTCTCCGGGGAGCTGTTTTTT. Based on the CDR3 plus reference TRBV7-2 and TRBJ2-2, the full variable domain is GAGVSQSPSNKVTEKGKDVELRCDPISGHTALYWYRQSLGQGLEFLIYFQGNSAPDKSGLPSDRFSAERTGGSVSTLTIQRTQQEDSAVYLCASSSRTMRRRLSGELFFGEGSRLTVL.

V and J are TRBV6-6 and TRBJ1-2, with D possibly being TRBD1 (6 bases). CDR1 and CDR2 (germline): MNHNY, SVGAGI (reference sequence). The length of the CDR3 is 12 residues. Trimming took off 6 bases at V and 2 bases at J, with 7 bases between the two ends. The CDR3 reads CASSQGNYGYTF. The CDR3 DNA sequence: TGTGCCAGCAGCCAGGGGAACTATGGCTACACCTTC.

This clone showed up just a few times. The chain employs TRBV27 and TRBJ1-6; tentatively, D is TRBD1 (5 bases). CDR3 length: 13 residues. V lost 6 bases, J lost 9 bases, and 12 bases lay in between. Germline V gene lookup returns CDR1 MNHEY and CDR2 SMNVEV (reference sequence). The CDR3 nucleotides are TGTGCCAGCAGGGGCACCAGGGTTTCACCCCTCCACTTT. Translation: CASRGTRVSPLHF.

This chain links TRBV7-2 with TRBJ2-3; D gene uncertain. V was shortened by 5 bases and J by 0 bases, with 12 bases between the two germline ends. Germline V gene sequence: CDR1 SGHTA, CDR2 FQGNSA. The CDR3 has 15 amino acids. CDR3 amino acids: CASSPNSVSTDTQYF. CDR3 in DNA: TGTGCCAGCAGCCCTAATTCGGTGAGCACAGATACGCAGTATTTT.

This chain connects TRBV7-9 to TRBJ2-2; D not resolved. With 6 bases removed from V and 1 base from J, the gap between germline ends came to 12 bases. The CDR3 has 15 residues. CDR1 is SEHNR, CDR2 FQNEAQ, per germline (reference sequence). For the CDR3, the DNA is TGTGCCAGCAGGGTCCCCCAAGGGAACACCGGGGAGCTGTTTTTT. Protein product: CASRVPQGNTGELFF. Full variable domain (missing parts from reference TRBV7-9 and TRBJ2-2): DTGVSQNPRHKITKRGQNVTFRCDPISEHNRLYWYRQTLGQGPEFLTYFQNEAQLEKSRLLSDRFSAERPKGSFSTLEIQRTEQGDSAMYLCASRVPQGNTGELFFGEGSRLTVL.